The 28 T cell receptor beta chains below come from one sample, sequenced in a study of T cells after yellow fever vaccination. TCRdb passed the 5' RACE reads through MiXCR, listing each CDR3 protein once. The repertoire holds approximately 300,000 distinct CDR3 sequences, with approximately 7% as singletons. The material was PBMCs, obtained about 49 days after the first yellow fever vaccination. The receptors were sampled from a man aged 18 to 30 who received the YFV17D yellow fever vaccine.

In its sample, this clonotype was seen a few times. J is TRBJ2-7 and V is TRBV4-3; D tentatively reads TRBD1 or TRBD2 (5 bases each). The V end lost 1 base, the J end lost 0 bases, and 10 bases lay between the germline ends. Germline CDR1 is LGHNA and CDR2 is YSLEER. CDR3 length: 15 residues. The CDR3 DNA is TGCGCCAGCAGCCAAGCTTGGGGGTCCTCCTACGAGCAGTACTTC. Its translation is CASSQAWGSSYEQYF.

This clonotype was seen repeatedly, ten times or more. V and J are TRBV4-2 and TRBJ1-2, with 8 bases lining up with TRBD1. This CDR3 spans 22 amino acids. CDR1 LGHNA and CDR2 YNFKEQ come from the germline V gene. Trimming took 4 bases from V and 4 from J; bases not matched to a gene: 29. DNA for the CDR3: TGTGCCAGCAGCCCTAAACGGACCCCCGGCCGGACAGGGTTCCTCCACAGCTATGGCTACACCTTC. It yields the protein CASSPKRTPGRTGFLHSYGYTF.

The CDR3 bases are TGCAGCGTCCAGGACAGGGCGAACACCGGGGAGCTGTTTTTT. It translates to CSVQDRANTGELFF. The chain employs TRBV29-1 and TRBJ2-2; 8 bases fit TRBD1. The CDR3 has 14 amino acids. Trimming at V came to 6 bases and at J to 0 bases, leaving 3 bases not matched to a gene. Per germline, CDR1 SQVTM and CDR2 ANQGSEA.

A few counts support this clonotype. The rearrangement links TRBV9 to TRBJ1-3; no clear D. CDR1 and CDR2 (germline): SGDLS, YYNGEE. CDR3 length: 16 amino acids. V shed 4 bases and J shed 2 bases, with 16 bases lying between them. The CDR3 sequence: CASSPTPVSTGNTIYF. Written as DNA, the CDR3 is TGTGCCAGCAGCCCCACCCCGGTCTCAACTGGAAACACCATATATTTT.

There are a few counts of this clonotype. The V gene is TRBV2, the J gene TRBJ1-5; weak D call: TRBD1 (6 bases). The CDR3 has 14 amino acids. The germline V gene encodes CDR1 SNHLY and CDR2 FYNNEI. Trimming took off 3 bases at V and 5 bases at J, with 11 bases between the two ends. The CDR3 nucleotides are TGTGCCAGCAGTGATACAGGGCGACATCAGCCCCAGCATTTT. Amino acids: CASSDTGRHQPQHF.

This chain links TRBV6-2 or TRBV6-3 with TRBJ1-2; tentatively, D is TRBD1 (5 bases). Trimming took off 7 bases at V and 5 bases at J, with 11 bases between the two ends. The CDR3 is 12 amino acids. Germline values: CDR1 MNHEY, CDR2 SVGEGT. CDR3: CASTGGEYGYTF. The CDR3 region has the DNA TGTGCCAGCACCGGGGGTGAATATGGCTACACCTTC.

The CDR3 protein is CASSQLGGDSYEQYF. The CDR3, as DNA: TGTGCCAGCAGTCAATTAGGGGGGGACTCCTACGAGCAGTACTTC. The rearrangement joins TRBV6-1 to TRBJ2-7, with D possibly matching TRBD2 (7 bases). The V gene lost 5 bases and the J gene lost 0 bases, with 14 bases spanning the gap. Germline values: CDR1 MNHNS, CDR2 SASEGT. The CDR3 consists of 15 residues.

Only a few counts were recorded for this clonotype. This rearrangement joins TRBV15 to TRBJ2-5; 7 positions match TRBD1. Germline CDR1 reads LNHNV; CDR2 reads YYDKDF (reference sequence). CDR3 size: 14 residues. With 3 bases clipped from V and 3 bases from J, the junction kept 4 bases outside the gene matches. CDR3 residues: CATSRVDRKETQYF. As DNA, the CDR3 is TGTGCCACCAGCAGGGTGGACAGGAAAGAGACCCAGTACTTC.

This chain joins TRBV5-5 and TRBJ2-7; 7 bases align to TRBD1. CDR3 length equals 18 residues. Germline values: CDR1 SGHKS, CDR2 YYEKEE (reference sequence). Trimming cost V 4 bases and J 3 bases; bases outside gene matches: 19. The CDR3 loop reads CASSDLMDRWDLYYEQYV. CDR3 nucleotides: TGTGCCAGCAGCGACCTTATGGACAGGTGGGACCTTTACTACGAGCAGTACGTC.

The table lists this clonotype with many counts. This rearrangement joins TRBV4-3 to TRBJ1-4, with TRBD1 as a possible D gene (6 bases). V was shortened by 2 bases and J by 0 bases, with 10 bases between the two germline ends. Germline assignment: CDR1 LGHNA and CDR2 YSLEER. The CDR3 extends over 16 amino acids. CDR3 sequence (DNA): TGCGCCAGCAGCCAACGCCCAGGGGCAACTAATGAAAAACTGTTTTTT. Translated: CASSQRPGATNEKLFF.

J is TRBJ2-1 and V is TRBV20-1; tentative D call: TRBD2 (6 bases). V was pared by 3 bases and J by 10 bases, with 19 bases between. In germline, CDR1 is DFQATT, CDR2 SNEGSKA (reference sequence). The CDR3 is 14 residues long. CDR3 nucleotide sequence: TGCAGTGCTAGTAAGGGACTCCCGGCAGGGGAGCAGTTCTTC. As protein: CSASKGLPAGEQFF.

The chain couples TRBV6-1 to TRBJ2-1, with 7 bases aligning to TRBD2. V dropped 10 bases and J dropped 2; count of bases not matched to a gene: 5. CDR3 length: 13 residues. CDR1 is MNHNS and CDR2 is SASEGT in the germline V gene. The CDR3 nucleotides are TGTGCCATCCGCGGGGGAACCTACAATGAGCAGTTCTTC. This encodes CAIRGGTYNEQFF.

This clonotype was seen ten or more times. V is TRBV6-1 and J is TRBJ2-4; D is undetermined. Germline assignment: CDR1 MNHNS and CDR2 SASEGT. The V and J ends lost 3 bases and 0 bases respectively, with 9 bases between them. The CDR3 runs to 15 residues. This CDR3 is CASSDFGSAKNIQYF. CDR3 sequence (DNA): TGTGCCAGCAGTGATTTTGGGTCAGCCAAAAACATTCAGTACTTC.

Concerning this clonotype: The junction does not match germline at one end; this may be a read error. V and J are TRBV5-1 and TRBJ2-2; 15 positions agree with TRBD2. The germline V gene encodes CDR1 SGHRS and CDR2 YFSETQ. The CDR3 has 18 amino acids. Written as DNA, the CDR3 is TGCGCCAGCACCCCCGGACTAGCGGGGGGGCCGGACACCGGGGAGCAGTTTTTT. It is translated as CASTPGLAGGPDTGEQFF.

The chain couples TRBV21-1 to TRBJ2-3; the table assigns TRBD2, which was not confirmed against the DNA. TRBV21-1 is described as a pseudogene. The CDR3 contains 15 residues. The CDR3 loop is CASSKTSPRAGVQYF. CDR3 nucleotides: TGTGCCAGCAGCAAAACCTCCCCTCGAGCGGGGGTGCAGTATTTT.

This clonotype was seen a handful of times. The chain uses TRBV11-1 and TRBJ2-1; 11 nucleotides match TRBD1. Germline V gives CDR1 SGHAT, CDR2 FQDESV (reference sequence). J was trimmed by 1 base and V by 0 bases; bases with no gene match: 8. The CDR3 contains 19 residues. CDR3 sequence (DNA): TGTGCCAGCAGCTTAGCGCATTGGGACAGGGGGATTTCCTACAATGAGCAGTTCTTC. This encodes CASSLAHWDRGISYNEQFF.

This clonotype was seen a few times. The chain carries TRBV7-2 and TRBJ1-5; 7 bases are a match to TRBD1. Trimming cost V 5 bases and J 5 bases; bases outside gene matches: 12. There are 16 residues in the CDR3. Per the germline V gene, CDR1 is SGHTA and CDR2 is FQGNSA. The CDR3 DNA reads as TGTGCCAGCAGCCTGAACAGGGGTAGAGGCGATCAGCCCCAGCATTTT. Residues: CASSLNRGRGDQPQHF. The full variable domain, its missing parts supplied by reference TRBV7-2 and TRBJ1-5, is GAGVSQSPSNKVTEKGKDVELRCDPISGHTALYWYRQSLGQGLEFLIYFQGNSAPDKSGLPSDRFSAERTGGSVSTLTIQRTQQEDSAVYLCASSLNRGRGDQPQHFGDGTRLSIL.

The chain has TRBV19 and TRBJ1-1; 11 bases align to TRBD1. V lost 6 bases and J lost 0; bases outside the gene matches: 6. This CDR3 has 16 amino acids. The germline gives CDR1 LNHDA, CDR2 SQIVND (reference sequence). The DNA of the CDR3 is TGTGCCAGTAGCGCCGGGACAGGGGGGATGAACACTGAAGCTTTCTTT. The encoded protein is CASSAGTGGMNTEAFF.

The chain combines TRBV7-2 with TRBJ1-5; D not resolved. Trimming shortened V by 1 base and J by 8 bases, and 15 bases separated the two germline ends. CDR3 length: 15 amino acids. Germline V gene data show CDR1 as SGHTA and CDR2 as FQGNSA. DNA of the CDR3: TGTGCCAGCAGCTTAGAGTCGGCAGGCCTTGAGCCCCAGCATTTT. Encoded protein: CASSLESAGLEPQHF.

The V gene is TRBV7-9, the J gene TRBJ1-1; D is unclear. The germline V and J ends were trimmed by 1 base and 0 bases, with 6 bases remaining between them. Per the germline V gene, CDR1 is SEHNR and CDR2 is FQNEAQ (reference sequence). This CDR3 has 14 residues. CDR3 nucleotides: TGTGCCAGCAGCTTAGTCGGGGTGAACACTGAAGCTTTCTTT. Its translation is CASSLVGVNTEAFF.

A few counts support this clonotype. The CDR3 loop reads CASSPLVVNTEAFF. DNA for the CDR3: TGTGCCAGCAGCCCCTTGGTGGTGAACACTGAAGCTTTCTTT. V and J are TRBV7-9 and TRBJ1-1; no firm D call. Trimming stripped 5 bases from V and 0 bases from J, with 10 bases between. Germline values: CDR1 SEHNR, CDR2 FQNEAQ (reference sequence). The length of the CDR3 is 14 residues.

The CDR3 bases are TGCAGCGGAAACAGGGGGCGAGCGCTGAACACTGAAGCTTTCTTT. Translating it yields CSGNRGRALNTEAFF. The chain combines TRBV29-1 with TRBJ1-1, with 9 positions matching TRBD1. Germline trimming cut 7 bases from V and 0 bases from J; bases unmatched to any gene: 9. Looked up from germline, CDR1 is SQVTM and CDR2 is ANQGSEA. The CDR3 runs 15 residues.

The chain links TRBV18 to TRBJ2-1; TRBD1 matches 7 bases. The CDR3 loop spans 15 amino acids. Germline CDR1 is KGHSH and CDR2 is LQKENI. V trimming: 4 bases; J trimming: 5 bases; junction bases outside the gene matches: 8. CDR3 amino acids: CASSRNIGQDNEQFF. CDR3 DNA: TGTGCCAGCTCACGAAATATTGGACAGGACAATGAGCAGTTCTTC.

V gene TRBV7-2 combines with J gene TRBJ1-4, with D possibly being TRBD1 (5 bases). This CDR3 spans 16 amino acids. Germline CDR1 is SGHTA and CDR2 is FQGNSA. The V gene lost 7 bases and the J gene lost 10 bases, with 25 bases spanning the gap. The CDR3 protein is CASTYLGLTEAGKLFF. The CDR3 coding sequence is TGTGCCAGCACTTATCTAGGTTTGACAGAAGCAGGAAAACTGTTTTTT.

This clonotype was counted ten times or more. This chain's CDR3 is CASSAPRGPATEAFF. For the CDR3, the DNA is TGTGCCAGTAGTGCGCCCAGGGGGCCGGCCACTGAAGCTTTCTTT. The chain has TRBV19 and TRBJ1-1; 8 bases are a match to TRBD1. Per germline, CDR1 LNHDA and CDR2 SQIVND (reference sequence). CDR3 length: 15 residues. Unmatched junction bases numbered 9, after V lost 5 bases and J lost 4 bases.

This clonotype was counted between two and nine times. The V call is TRBV18, the J call TRBJ2-7; 7 nucleotides match TRBD1. Unmatched junction bases numbered 6, after V lost 4 bases and J lost 6 bases. CDR3 length equals 13 residues. Germline V gene sequence: CDR1 KGHSH, CDR2 LQKENI. CDR3 sequence (DNA): TGTGCCAGCTCACGACTCTCAGGGGGCGAGCAGTACTTC. Amino acids: CASSRLSGGEQYF.

In this sample, this clonotype turned up a few times. The V gene is TRBV20-1, the J gene TRBJ2-7; D not resolved. V lost 2 bases and J lost 3, with 11 bases in between. The CDR3 sequence is 13 residues long. Germline V gene data show CDR1 as DFQATT and CDR2 as SNEGSKA (reference sequence). In DNA, the CDR3 is TGCAGTGCTAGATCCACCAGGAACTACGAGCAGTACTTC. Its translation is CSARSTRNYEQYF.

This clonotype was counted many times. The rearrangement joins TRBV5-1 to TRBJ1-1; D is undetermined. The CDR3 runs 14 residues. V was pared by 4 bases and J by 3 bases, with 13 bases between. Germline CDR1 and CDR2: SGHRS and YFSETQ. CDR3 region: CASSLASRDTEAFF. The CDR3 nucleotides read TGCGCCAGCAGCCTGGCCTCCCGAGACACTGAAGCTTTCTTT.